Each of the 19 T cell receptor beta chains below was sequenced from the same sample in a study of shared clonotypes between healthy human individuals. Libraries were prepared by immunoSEQ multiplex PCR; TCRdb keeps only in-frame clonotypes and omits some of them. The sample records around 700,000 clones, 74% being singletons. Sequenced sample: memory CD4+ T cells sorted from blood. Subset in this sample: CD45RA-negative fraction. Source of these receptors: a woman in her twenties or thirties in good health.

A word on this clone: Distinct nucleotide sequences in the sample also encode this CDR3. The chain links TRBV19 to TRBJ2-2; the match to TRBD1 covers 7 bases. The ends lost 3 bases at V and 6 bases at J; junction bases unmatched: 4. The germline V gene encodes CDR1 LNHDA and CDR2 SQIVND (reference sequence). The length of the CDR3 is 14 residues. CDR3 in amino acids: CASSMGRGSGELFF. Written as DNA, the CDR3 is TGTGCCAGTAGTATGGGCAGGGGGTCCGGGGAGCTGTTTTTT.

The CDR3 protein is CASSSATSGAYNEQFF. The DNA for the CDR3 is TGTGCCAGCAGTTCAGCCACTAGCGGGGCCTACAATGAGCAGTTCTTC. The chain recombines TRBV6-5 with TRBJ2-1, with 10 bases that match TRBD2. The CDR3 has 16 residues. The V and J ends lost 4 bases and 2 bases, in that order; junction bases with no gene match: 5. Germline-derived CDR1 and CDR2 are MNHEY and SVGAGI.

The table lists this clone with a count of one. The chain couples TRBV5-1 to TRBJ2-7, with 8 positions matching TRBD2. There are 13 residues in the CDR3. V was clipped by 8 bases and J by 4 bases; unmatched bases: 8. In germline, CDR1 is SGHRS, CDR2 YFSETQ. CDR3 in amino acids: CASREGARYEQYF. The CDR3 DNA is TGCGCCAGTCGGGAGGGCGCTCGGTACGAGCAGTACTTC.

The rearrangement joins TRBV19 to TRBJ1-5, with a weak D call TRBD1 (5 bases). Germline V CDR1 and CDR2: LNHDA, SQIVND (reference sequence). Trimming took 3 bases from V and 5 from J, leaving 20 bases between them. The CDR3 length is 17 residues. CDR3 sequence: CASSIPGVGNLHQPQHF. In nucleotides, the CDR3 is TGTGCCAGTAGTATCCCGGGGGTCGGGAATCTCCATCAGCCCCAGCATTTT.

This clone was seen a handful of times. This chain connects TRBV28 to TRBJ2-3; TRBD2 agrees at 10 bases. From germline, CDR1 is MDHEN and CDR2 SYDVKM. The V and J ends lost 5 bases and 4 bases, in that order; junction bases with no gene match: 6. The CDR3 length is 15 residues. The CDR3 sequence: CASSNPGLASDTQYF. Here the CDR3 DNA reads TGTGCCAGCAGTAACCCGGGACTAGCGTCAGATACGCAGTATTTT.

The V gene is TRBV5-1, the J gene TRBJ2-7; 9 positions match TRBD2. Trimming took 5 bases from V and 2 from J; bases not matched to a gene: 11. This CDR3 is built from 16 residues. Germline CDR1 and CDR2: SGHRS and YFSETQ. Here the CDR3 reads CASRRLTSGPTYEQYF. Written as DNA, the CDR3 is TGCGCCAGCAGACGTTTGACTAGCGGACCTACCTACGAGCAGTACTTC.

The V and J genes are TRBV5-1 and TRBJ1-2; D may be TRBD1 (5 bases). Trimming stripped 0 bases from V and 4 bases from J, with 13 bases between. CDR3 length: 15 residues. Germline assignment: CDR1 SGHRS and CDR2 YFSETQ. The chain's CDR3 is CASSLAGQGSYGYTF. For the CDR3, the DNA is TGCGCCAGCAGCTTGGCCGGGCAGGGCTCCTATGGCTACACCTTC. Full variable domain (outside the CDR3, taken from reference TRBV5-1 and TRBJ1-2): KAGVTQTPRYLIKTRGQQVTLSCSPISGHRSVSWYQQTPGQGLQFLFEYFSETQRNKGNFPGRFSGRQFSNSRSEMNVSTLELGDSALYLCASSLAGQGSYGYTFGSGTRLTVV.

V is TRBV5-5 and J is TRBJ1-4, with D hard to call. This CDR3 has 13 residues. Trimming pared 6 bases from V and 3 bases from J, leaving 9 bases between. CDR1 and CDR2 from the germline V gene are SGHKS and YYEKEE (reference sequence). CDR3 in DNA: TGTGCCAGCACCCCCGGACCTAATGAAAAACTGTTTTTT. Translation gives CASTPGPNEKLFF.

V and J are TRBV27 and TRBJ1-5, with D uncertain. The CDR3 runs to 12 residues. CDR1 and CDR2 (germline): MNHEY, SMNVEV (reference sequence). The ends were cut back, 4 bases at V and 7 bases at J, with 8 bases in the middle. CDR3 sequence: CASSSPQQPQHF. In nucleotides, the CDR3 is TGTGCCAGCAGTTCTCCCCAGCAGCCCCAGCATTTT.

This clone has only one observation. V usage is TRBV5-5 and J usage is TRBJ1-1, with no clear D. Germline CDR1 is SGHKS and CDR2 is YYEKEE (reference sequence). The CDR3 is made up of 13 amino acids. Trimming left V 4 bases short and J 5 bases short, with 12 bases between. DNA of the CDR3: TGTGCCAGCAGCCTGGCGAGTCGGACTGAAGCTTTCTTT. Its protein product is CASSLASRTEAFF.

This clone was counted between two and nine times. This chain connects TRBV5-4 to TRBJ1-2; TRBD1 is a possible D gene (6 bases). The length of the CDR3 is 12 residues. The germline CDR1 and CDR2 sequences are SGHNT and YYREEE (reference sequence). V gave up 4 bases and J gave up 8 bases, with 12 bases separating them. For the CDR3, the DNA is TGTGCCAGCAGCCTCCAACAGGGCGGCTACACCTTC. It encodes CASSLQQGGYTF.

The chain has TRBV12-2 and TRBJ1-1; the DNA was not used to check the table's D call, TRBD1. TRBV12-2 constitutes a pseudogene. The CDR3 consists of 15 residues. CDR3 protein: CASRKTTFANTEAFF. CDR3 nucleotide sequence: TGTGCAAGTCGCAAAACCACATTCGCGAACACTGAAGCTTTCTTT.

This chain connects TRBV28 to TRBJ2-7, with a possible D match to TRBD2 (5 bases). The germline gives CDR1 MDHEN, CDR2 SYDVKM. Trimming removed 6 bases at V and 3 bases at J, with 18 bases between. This CDR3 region has 15 residues. The CDR3 DNA follows: TGTGCCAGCAGGTTTGGCCCGGGATTTGGCTACGAGCAGTACTTC. Its protein product is CASRFGPGFGYEQYF.

The V call is TRBV7-3, the J call TRBJ1-1; no clear D. From germline, CDR1 is SGHTA and CDR2 FQGTGA. The CDR3 extends over 13 amino acids. Trimming cost V 4 bases and J 1 base, with 7 bases left between them. CDR3 region: CASSWVGNTEAFF. The CDR3 DNA sequence: TGTGCCAGCAGCTGGGTAGGGAACACTGAAGCTTTCTTT.

V gene TRBV5-1 combines with J gene TRBJ1-1; possibly TRBD1 for D (6 bases). Deletions cut 1 base from V and 5 bases from J, with 12 bases between. The germline gives CDR1 SGHRS, CDR2 YFSETQ. The CDR3 has 14 residues. The CDR3 coding sequence is TGCGCCAGCAGCTTGACAGGGCACGGGACTGAAGCTTTCTTT. As protein: CASSLTGHGTEAFF.

The genes are TRBV5-5 and TRBJ2-7; tentatively, D is TRBD1 or TRBD2 (5 bases each). The germline V gene has CDR1 SGHKS and CDR2 YYEKEE (reference sequence). The CDR3 is 18 amino acids. Between the trimmed V and J ends, which lost 3 bases and 1 base, there was a span of 23 bases. CDR3 coding DNA: TGTGCCAGCAGCTCCCTGGATAGGCACCGGGACCCTTCCTACGAGCAGTACTTC. Its protein product is CASSSLDRHRDPSYEQYF.

This chain joins TRBV27 and TRBJ1-5, with D unresolved. CDR1 and CDR2 from the germline V gene are MNHEY and SMNVEV (reference sequence). This CDR3 contains 13 residues. V gave up 6 bases and J gave up 2 bases, with 8 bases separating them. CDR3 sequence reads: CASRGIGNQPQHF. In DNA, the CDR3 is TGTGCCAGCAGGGGGATTGGCAATCAGCCCCAGCATTTT.

The J gene is TRBJ2-1, the V gene TRBV19; 7 nucleotides match TRBD2. Germline lookup yields CDR1 LNHDA and CDR2 SQIVND (reference sequence). V lost 5 bases to trimming and J lost 4 bases; unmatched junction nucleotides: 11. CDR3 length equals 16 residues. The CDR3 DNA sequence: TGTGCCAGTAGTCCCGAAAGCGGGGCCCCTTACAATGAGCAGTTCTTC. It yields the protein CASSPESGAPYNEQFF. The whole variable domain, filled in from reference TRBV19 and TRBJ2-1, reads DGGITQSPKYLFRKEGQNVTLSCEQNLNHDAMYWYRQDPGQGLRLIYYSQIVNDFQKGDIAEGYSVSREKKESFPLTVTSAQKNPTAFYLCASSPESGAPYNEQFFGPGTRLTVL.

The V and J genes are TRBV18 and TRBJ2-7; D remains ambiguous. The CDR3 runs 14 residues. Trimming stripped 4 bases from V and 6 bases from J, with 16 bases between. The germline gives CDR1 KGHSH, CDR2 LQKENI. In nucleotides, the CDR3 is TGTGCCAGCTCACACAAAGGAACTCTGGCCGAGCAGTACTTC. Protein product: CASSHKGTLAEQYF.